This T cell receptor (beta chain) derives from a study of tumor-infiltrating lymphocytes in oesophageal squamous cell carcinoma. TCRdb re-derived calls from the PCR reads in MiXCR, one entry per CDR3 protein. The repertoire includes some 16,000 distinct CDR3 sequences, around half of them detected once, and around 24% sits in the top ten. J was trimmed by 10 bases and V by 6 bases; bases with no gene match: 8. There are 14 residues in the CDR3. Germline V gene sequence: CDR1 SGHTA, CDR2 FQGNSA. The V gene is TRBV7-2, the J gene TRBJ2-3; TRBD2 matches at 12 bases. The origin of this receptor is a male donor with esophageal squamous cell carcinoma. The sample comprised esophageal tumor tissue. The CDR3 sequence is CASRRTSGTTPQYF. The CDR3 DNA follows: TGTGCCAGCAGGCGGACTAGCGGGACAACCCCGCAGTATTTT.